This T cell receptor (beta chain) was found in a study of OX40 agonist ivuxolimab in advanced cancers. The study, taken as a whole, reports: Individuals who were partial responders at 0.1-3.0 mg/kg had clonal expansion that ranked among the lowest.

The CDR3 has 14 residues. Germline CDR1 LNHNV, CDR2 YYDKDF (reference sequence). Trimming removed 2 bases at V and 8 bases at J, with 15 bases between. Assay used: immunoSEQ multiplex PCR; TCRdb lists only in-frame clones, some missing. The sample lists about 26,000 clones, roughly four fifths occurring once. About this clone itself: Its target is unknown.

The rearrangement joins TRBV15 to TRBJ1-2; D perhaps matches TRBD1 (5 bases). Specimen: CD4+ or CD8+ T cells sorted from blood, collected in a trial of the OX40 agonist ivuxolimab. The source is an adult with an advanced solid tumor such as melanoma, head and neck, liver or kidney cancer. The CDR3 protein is CATSRSRAEFGYTF. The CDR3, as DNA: TGTGCCACCAGCAGATCCAGGGCGGAGTTCGGCTACACCTTC.